This is a list of T cell receptor beta chains from one sample in a study of PD-L1 blockade in urothelial cancer. Sequencing was performed with immunoSEQ multiplex PCR; in TCRdb, only in-frame clones are kept and a portion is missing. The top ten clones hold roughly 30% of a sample with some 25,000 clones, 80% to 90% of them seen once. This sample comprised PBMCs, obtained around atezolizumab (anti-PD-L1) treatment. These receptors were collected from a man aged 55 to 70 with urothelial cancer. Both conserved end residues are part of each CDR3. D genes are given only for firm matches. Clone size is stated in some rows and not others, as once, few, many or a class when expanded.

CDR3 protein	CDR3 DNA	V gene	J gene	CDR3 length	clone size	D gene
CAWSGGTTEAFF	TGTGCCTGGAGTGGCGGGACCACTGAAGCTTTCTTT	TRBV30	TRBJ1-1	12	few	.
CASSLKGIGETQYF	TGTGCTAGCAGTCTAAAGGGGATCGGGGAGACCCAGTACTTC	TRBV7-7	TRBJ2-5	14	.	.
CASSQDPVNTEAFF	TGTGCCAGCAGCCAAGATCCCGTGAACACTGAAGCTTTCTTT	TRBV4-2	TRBJ1-1	14	few	.
CASGLAVNEQFF	TGTGCATCGGGACTAGCGGTAAATGAGCAGTTCTTC	TRBV7-2	TRBJ2-1	12	.	TRBD2
CASSSPSGTDTQYF	TGTGCCAGTAGTAGTCCTAGCGGCACAGATACGCAGTATTTT	TRBV19	TRBJ2-3	14	few	.
CASSRQGFSGANVLTF	TGTGCCAGCAGCCGACAGGGATTCTCTGGGGCCAACGTCCTGACTTTC	TRBV7-9	TRBJ2-6	16	.	TRBD1
CASSERTSGRMHEQFF	TGTGCCAGCAGTGAACGGACTAGCGGGAGGATGCATGAGCAGTTCTTC	TRBV6-1	TRBJ2-1	16	.	TRBD2
CASTPGHRTGELFF	TGTGCCAGCACCCCGGGACACCGAACCGGGGAGCTGTTTTTT	TRBV9	TRBJ2-2	14	.	.
CASSSGLAGPGELFF	TGCGCCAGCAGCTCAGGACTAGCGGGACCCGGGGAGCTGTTTTTT	TRBV5-1	TRBJ2-2	15	.	TRBD2
CASSLDNQQPQHF	TGTGCCAGCAGCTTAGACAATCAACAGCCCCAGCATTTT	TRBV5-4	TRBJ1-5	13	.	.
CASSSAGRDNQPQHF	TGTGCCAGCAGCTCGGCGGGACGGGACAATCAGCCCCAGCATTTT	TRBV7-8	TRBJ1-5	15	.	.
CAWSLGYEQYF	TGTGCCTGGAGTCTCGGGTACGAGCAGTACTTC	TRBV30	TRBJ2-7	11	.	.
CASSPRTGNTEAFF	TGCGCCAGCAGCCCACGGACAGGGAACACTGAAGCTTTCTTT	TRBV5-1	TRBJ1-1	14	.	TRBD1
CARQTGTSGFSGNEQFF	TGTGCCAGACAAACCGGGACTAGCGGCTTCTCGGGGAATGAGCAGTTCTTC	TRBV6-4	TRBJ2-1	17	.	TRBD2
CASSPTSGRSYNEQFF	TGTGCCAGCTCCCCGACTAGCGGGAGATCCTACAATGAGCAGTTCTTC	TRBV18	TRBJ2-1	16	.	TRBD2
CASALYAQGGESSGNTIYF	TGTGCCAGCGCCCTTTATGCCCAGGGGGGAGAAAGCTCTGGAAACACCATATATTTT	TRBV27	TRBJ1-3	19	.	TRBD1
CASSSGLAIAKNIQYF	TGTGCCAGTAGTTCGGGACTAGCGATAGCCAAAAACATTCAGTACTTC	TRBV19	TRBJ2-4	16	.	TRBD2
CASSYTVRGHSPLHF	TGTGCCAGCAGTTACACTGTCAGGGGGCATTCACCCCTCCACTTT	TRBV6-5	TRBJ1-6	15	.	TRBD1
CASSNDRVETQYF	TGCGCCAGCAGTAACGACAGGGTCGAGACCCAGTACTTC	TRBV10-1	TRBJ2-5	13	.	TRBD1
CASSRGSANEQFF	TGTGCCAGCAGTCGCGGGAGCGCCAATGAGCAGTTCTTC	TRBV6-1	TRBJ2-1	13	.	TRBD2
CASSSPDRYSNQPQHF	TGTGCCAGCAGCTCCCCGGACAGATATAGCAATCAGCCCCAGCATTTT	TRBV7-2	TRBJ1-5	16	.	.
CASSPGGTVNTEAFF	TGCGCCAGCAGCCCGGGAGGGACAGTGAACACTGAAGCTTTCTTT	TRBV5-1	TRBJ1-1	15	.	TRBD1
CASSGGGTGSGRGSPLHF	TGTGCCAGCAGCGGAGGGGGGACAGGGAGTGGTCGGGGTTCACCCCTCCACTTT	TRBV9	TRBJ1-6	18	.	TRBD1
CASSSFYEQYF	TGTGCCAGCAGTTCTTTCTACGAGCAGTACTTC	TRBV7-9	TRBJ2-7	11	.	.
CASSVERGLGNEKLFF	TGTGCCAGCAGCGTAGAAAGGGGGCTCGGTAATGAAAAACTGTTTTTT	TRBV9	TRBJ1-4	16	.	TRBD1
CASLGPRRVTEAFF	TGTGCCAGCTTAGGACCACGCAGGGTCACTGAAGCTTTCTTT	TRBV6-1	TRBJ1-1	14	.	.
CSVVRSTEAFF	TGCAGCGTTGTTCGGAGCACTGAAGCTTTCTTT	TRBV29-1	TRBJ1-1	11	.	.
CASSALDRTQYF	TGCGCCAGCTCGGCTCTAGATCGTACGCAGTATTTT	TRBV5-1	TRBJ2-3	12	once	.
CASSPRQGQDTEAFF	TGTGCCAGCTCACCAAGGCAGGGGCAGGACACTGAAGCTTTCTTT	TRBV18	TRBJ1-1	15	few	.
CASSLRMTGGGETQYF	TGTGCCAGCAGTTTGCGGATGACAGGGGGTGGAGAGACCCAGTACTTC	TRBV27	TRBJ2-5	16	.	TRBD1
CASSPGWGTSYEQYF	TGTGCCAGCAGCCCTGGATGGGGGACATCCTACGAGCAGTACTTC	TRBV7-6	TRBJ2-7	15	.	.
CASSTGTGLGYTF	TGTGCCAGCAGCACCGGAACAGGGTTGGGCTACACCTTC	TRBV6-5	TRBJ1-2	13	few	.
CASSPSGQRYEQYF	TGCGCCAGCAGCCCGTCGGGACAGCGCTACGAGCAGTACTTC	TRBV5-1	TRBJ2-7	14	.	TRBD1
CASSVGGSTEAFF	TGTGCCAGCAGTGTAGGAGGGAGCACTGAAGCTTTCTTT	TRBV2	TRBJ1-1	13	.	.
CAWDRDRVESPLHF	TGTGCCTGGGACCGGGACAGGGTCGAATCACCCCTCCACTTT	TRBV30	TRBJ1-6	14	.	TRBD1
CASIDSTDTQYF	TGCGCCAGCATCGACTCCACAGATACGCAGTATTTT	TRBV23-1	TRBJ2-3	12	.	.
CASSPPLGSLPEAFF	TGTGCCAGCTCACCACCGTTGGGGAGTCTGCCTGAAGCTTTCTTT	TRBV18	TRBJ1-1	15	.	.
CASSETVTGELFF	TGCGCCAGCAGCGAGACAGTGACCGGGGAGCTGTTTTTT	TRBV5-1	TRBJ2-2	13	.	.
CASSYRSAGLNYGYTF	TGTGCCAGCAGTTACCGCTCGGCAGGGCTTAACTATGGCTACACCTTC	TRBV6-5	TRBJ1-2	16	few	.
CASSLLGYTF	TGTGCCAGCAGCCTCTTGGGCTACACCTTC	TRBV2	TRBJ1-2	10	few	.
CASSLLRANTGELFF	TGTGCCAGCAGCTTGTTGAGAGCGAACACCGGGGAGCTGTTTTTT	TRBV5-5	TRBJ2-2	15	.	.
CASSSVSYEQYF	TGTGCCAGCAGCTCCGTCTCCTACGAGCAGTACTTC	TRBV7-8	TRBJ2-7	12	.	.
CAWKVAGLDTGELFF	TGTGCCTGGAAGGTCGCAGGGTTGGACACCGGGGAGCTGTTTTTT	TRBV30	TRBJ2-2	15	.	.
CASSPLGSGYTF	TGTGCCAGCAGCCCACTCGGGAGTGGCTACACCTTC	TRBV11-2	TRBJ1-2	12	.	.
CASSPTSAPYNEQFF	TGCGCCAGCAGCCCGACTAGCGCGCCCTACAATGAGCAGTTCTTC	TRBV5-1	TRBJ2-1	15	.	TRBD2
CASSYGSGFSYGYTF	TGTGCCAGCAGTTACGGTTCAGGGTTTAGCTATGGCTACACCTTC	TRBV6-5	TRBJ1-2	15	once	.
CASSPSVTGELFF	TGTGCCAGCTCACCATCAGTCACCGGGGAGCTGTTTTTT	TRBV18	TRBJ2-2	13	.	.
CASSLANYGYTF	TGCGCCAGCAGCTTGGCAAACTATGGCTACACCTTC	TRBV5-1	TRBJ1-2	12	.	.
CASSYSWEPSYEQYF	TGTGCCAGCAGTTACTCGTGGGAGCCCTCCTACGAGCAGTACTTC	TRBV6-6	TRBJ2-7	15	.	.
CSVGGTGPSGANVLTF	TGCAGCGTTGGCGGGACAGGACCCTCTGGGGCCAACGTCCTGACTTTC	TRBV29-1	TRBJ2-6	16	once	TRBD1